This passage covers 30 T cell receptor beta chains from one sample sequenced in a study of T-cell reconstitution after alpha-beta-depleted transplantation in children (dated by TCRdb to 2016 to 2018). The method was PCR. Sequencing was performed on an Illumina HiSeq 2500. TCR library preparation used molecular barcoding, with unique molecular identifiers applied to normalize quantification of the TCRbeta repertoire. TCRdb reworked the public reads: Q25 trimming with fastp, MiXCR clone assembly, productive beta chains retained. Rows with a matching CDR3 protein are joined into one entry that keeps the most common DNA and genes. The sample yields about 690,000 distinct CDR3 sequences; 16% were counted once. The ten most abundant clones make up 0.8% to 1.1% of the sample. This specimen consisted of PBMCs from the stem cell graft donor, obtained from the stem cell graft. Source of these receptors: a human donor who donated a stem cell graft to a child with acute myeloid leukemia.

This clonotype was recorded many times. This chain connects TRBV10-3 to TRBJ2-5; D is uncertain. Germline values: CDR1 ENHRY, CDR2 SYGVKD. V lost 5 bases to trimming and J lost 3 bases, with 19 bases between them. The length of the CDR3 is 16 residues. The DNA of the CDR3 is TGTGCCATCAGTCGAGCCCTGGCCCTACCCAAAGAGACCCAGTACTTC. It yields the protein CAISRALALPKETQYF.

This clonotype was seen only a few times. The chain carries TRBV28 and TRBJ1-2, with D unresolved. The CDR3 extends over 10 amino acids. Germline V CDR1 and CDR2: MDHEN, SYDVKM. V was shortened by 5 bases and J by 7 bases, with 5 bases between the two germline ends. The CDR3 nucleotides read TGTGCCAGCAGTGCTGGTGGCTACACCTTC. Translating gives CASSAGGYTF.

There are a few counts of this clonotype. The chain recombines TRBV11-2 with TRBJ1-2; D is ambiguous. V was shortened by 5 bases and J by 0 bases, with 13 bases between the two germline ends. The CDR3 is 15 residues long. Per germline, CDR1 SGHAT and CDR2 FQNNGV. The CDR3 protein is CASSPERVTNYGYTF. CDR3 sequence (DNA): TGTGCCAGCAGCCCCGAGCGGGTCACTAACTATGGCTACACCTTC. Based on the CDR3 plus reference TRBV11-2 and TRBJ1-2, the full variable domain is EAGVAQSPRYKIIEKRQSVAFWCNPISGHATLYWYQQILGQGPKLLIQFQNNGVVDDSQLPKDRFSAERLKGVDSTLKIQPAKLEDSAVYLCASSPERVTNYGYTFGSGTRLTVV.

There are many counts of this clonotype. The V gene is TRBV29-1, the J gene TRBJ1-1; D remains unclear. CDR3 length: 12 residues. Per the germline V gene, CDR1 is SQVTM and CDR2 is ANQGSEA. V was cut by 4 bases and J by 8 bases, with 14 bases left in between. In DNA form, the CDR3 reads TGCAGCGTTGGGGGATTGGGAACGGAAGCTTTCTTT. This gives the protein CSVGGLGTEAFF.

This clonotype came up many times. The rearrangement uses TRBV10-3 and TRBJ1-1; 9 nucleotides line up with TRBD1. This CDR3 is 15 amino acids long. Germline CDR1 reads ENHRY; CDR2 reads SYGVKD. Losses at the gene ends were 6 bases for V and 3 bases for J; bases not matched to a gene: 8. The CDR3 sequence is CAISRDRVRDTEAFF. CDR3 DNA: TGTGCCATCAGCCGGGACAGGGTACGGGACACTGAAGCTTTCTTT.

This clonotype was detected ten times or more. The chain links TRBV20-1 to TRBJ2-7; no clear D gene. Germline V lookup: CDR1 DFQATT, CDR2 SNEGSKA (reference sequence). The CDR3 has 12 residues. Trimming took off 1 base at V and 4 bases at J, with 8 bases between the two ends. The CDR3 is CSARGDMYEQYV. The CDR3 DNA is TGCAGTGCTAGAGGTGATATGTACGAGCAGTACGTC.

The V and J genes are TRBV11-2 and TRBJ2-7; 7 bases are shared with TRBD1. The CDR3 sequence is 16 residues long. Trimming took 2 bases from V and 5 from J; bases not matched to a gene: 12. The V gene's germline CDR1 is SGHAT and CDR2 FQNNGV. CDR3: CASSLRLAQGKDEQYF. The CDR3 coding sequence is TGTGCCAGCAGCTTACGGCTTGCACAGGGGAAGGACGAGCAGTACTTC.

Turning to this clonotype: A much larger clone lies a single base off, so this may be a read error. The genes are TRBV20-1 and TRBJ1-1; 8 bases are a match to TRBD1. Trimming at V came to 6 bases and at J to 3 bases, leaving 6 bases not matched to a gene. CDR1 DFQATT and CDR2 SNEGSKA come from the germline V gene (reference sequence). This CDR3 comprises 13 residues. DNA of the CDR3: TGCAGTGCACCGACAGGGGAAGACACTGAAGCTTTCTTT. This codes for CSAPTGEDTEAFF.

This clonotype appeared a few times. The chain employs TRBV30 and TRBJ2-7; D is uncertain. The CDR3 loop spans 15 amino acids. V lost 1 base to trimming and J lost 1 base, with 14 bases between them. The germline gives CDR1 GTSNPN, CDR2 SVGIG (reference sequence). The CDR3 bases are TGTGCCTGGAGTGCCCTTGTGGGCGCGTCCTACGAGCAGTACTTC. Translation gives CAWSALVGASYEQYF.

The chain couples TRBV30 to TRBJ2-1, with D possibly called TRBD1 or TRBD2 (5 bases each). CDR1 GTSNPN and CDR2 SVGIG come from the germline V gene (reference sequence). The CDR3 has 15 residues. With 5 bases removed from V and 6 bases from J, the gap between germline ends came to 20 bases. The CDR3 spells CAWVWREGYSNEQFF. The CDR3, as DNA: TGTGCCTGGGTTTGGAGAGAGGGGTATAGCAATGAGCAGTTCTTC.

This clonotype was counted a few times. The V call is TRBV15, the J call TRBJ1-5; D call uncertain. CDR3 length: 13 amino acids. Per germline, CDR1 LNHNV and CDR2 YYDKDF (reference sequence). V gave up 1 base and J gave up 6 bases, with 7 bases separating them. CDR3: CATSRAGVQPQHF. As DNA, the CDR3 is TGTGCCACCAGCAGAGCGGGCGTTCAGCCCCAGCATTTT.

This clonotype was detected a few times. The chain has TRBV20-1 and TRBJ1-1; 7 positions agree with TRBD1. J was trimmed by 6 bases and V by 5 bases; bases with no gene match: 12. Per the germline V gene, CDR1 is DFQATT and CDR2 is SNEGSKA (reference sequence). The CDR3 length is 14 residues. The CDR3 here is CSADEGQGVSEAFF. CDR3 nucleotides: TGCAGTGCTGACGAGGGGCAGGGGGTATCTGAAGCTTTCTTT.

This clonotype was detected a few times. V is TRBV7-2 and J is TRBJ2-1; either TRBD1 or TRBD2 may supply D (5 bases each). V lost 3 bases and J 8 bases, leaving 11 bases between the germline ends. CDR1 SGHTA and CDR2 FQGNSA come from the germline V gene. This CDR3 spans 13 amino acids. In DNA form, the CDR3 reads TGTGCCAGCAGCTTTGGGGGACGAGATGAGCAGTTCTTC. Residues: CASSFGGRDEQFF.

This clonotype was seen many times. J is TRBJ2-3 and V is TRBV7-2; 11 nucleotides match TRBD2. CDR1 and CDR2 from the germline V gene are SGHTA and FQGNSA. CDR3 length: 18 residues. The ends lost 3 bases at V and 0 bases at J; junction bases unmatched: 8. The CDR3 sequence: CASSFAPGLAASTDTQYF. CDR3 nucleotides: TGTGCCAGCAGCTTCGCCCCGGGACTAGCGGCAAGCACAGATACGCAGTATTTT. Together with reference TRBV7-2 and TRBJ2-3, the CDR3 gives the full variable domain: GAGVSQSPSNKVTEKGKDVELRCDPISGHTALYWYRQSLGQGLEFLIYFQGNSAPDKSGLPSDRFSAERTGGSVSTLTIQRTQQEDSAVYLCASSFAPGLAASTDTQYFGPGTRLTVL.

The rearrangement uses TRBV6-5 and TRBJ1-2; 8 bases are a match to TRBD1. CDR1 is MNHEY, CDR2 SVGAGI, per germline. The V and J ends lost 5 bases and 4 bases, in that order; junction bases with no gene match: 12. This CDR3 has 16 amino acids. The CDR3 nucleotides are TGTGCCAGCAGTACTACCAGGGGGCCGAGGGGCTATGGCTACACCTTC. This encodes CASSTTRGPRGYGYTF.

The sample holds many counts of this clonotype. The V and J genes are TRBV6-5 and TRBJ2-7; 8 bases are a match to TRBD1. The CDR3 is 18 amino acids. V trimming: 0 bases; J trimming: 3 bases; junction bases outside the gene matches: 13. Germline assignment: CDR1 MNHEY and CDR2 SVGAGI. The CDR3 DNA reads TGTGCCAGCAGTTACTCGTCCCCCTACGCAGGGGGCAACTACGAGCAGTACTTC. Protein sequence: CASSYSSPYAGGNYEQYF.

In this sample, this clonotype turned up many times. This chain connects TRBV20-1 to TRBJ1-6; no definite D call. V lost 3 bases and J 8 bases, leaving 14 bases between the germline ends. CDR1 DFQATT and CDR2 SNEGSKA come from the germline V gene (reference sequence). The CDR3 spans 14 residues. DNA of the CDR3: TGCAGTGCTAGGAAGACCTGGACTGATTCACCCCTCCACTTT. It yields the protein CSARKTWTDSPLHF.

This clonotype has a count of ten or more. The CDR3 reads CASSYSWGNGETQYF. The CDR3 nucleotides are TGTGCCAGCAGTTACTCTTGGGGGAATGGAGAGACCCAGTACTTC. The chain uses TRBV6-5 and TRBJ2-5; D could derive from TRBD1 or TRBD2 (5 bases each). Germline values: CDR1 MNHEY, CDR2 SVGAGI. This CDR3 is built from 15 residues. Trimming took 0 bases from V and 4 from J, leaving 12 bases between them.

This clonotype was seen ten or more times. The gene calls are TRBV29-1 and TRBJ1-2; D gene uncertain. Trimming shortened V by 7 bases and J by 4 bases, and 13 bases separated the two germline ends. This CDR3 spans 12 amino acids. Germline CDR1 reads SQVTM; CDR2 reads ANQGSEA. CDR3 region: CSAMGGRYGYTF. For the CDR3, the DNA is TGCAGCGCAATGGGAGGCCGCTATGGCTACACCTTC.

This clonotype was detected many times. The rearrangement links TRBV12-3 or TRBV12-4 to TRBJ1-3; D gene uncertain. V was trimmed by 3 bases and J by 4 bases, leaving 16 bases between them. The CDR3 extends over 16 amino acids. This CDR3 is CASSLVLRPGGNTIYF. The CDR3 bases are TGTGCCAGCAGTTTGGTGTTACGGCCTGGCGGAAACACCATATATTTT.

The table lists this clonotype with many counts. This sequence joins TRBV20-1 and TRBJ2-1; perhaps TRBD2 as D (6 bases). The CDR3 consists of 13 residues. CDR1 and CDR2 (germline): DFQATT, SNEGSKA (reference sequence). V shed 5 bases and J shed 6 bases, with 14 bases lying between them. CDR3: CSASGPGGNEQFF. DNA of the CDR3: TGCAGTGCTTCCGGGCCCGGGGGCAATGAGCAGTTCTTC.

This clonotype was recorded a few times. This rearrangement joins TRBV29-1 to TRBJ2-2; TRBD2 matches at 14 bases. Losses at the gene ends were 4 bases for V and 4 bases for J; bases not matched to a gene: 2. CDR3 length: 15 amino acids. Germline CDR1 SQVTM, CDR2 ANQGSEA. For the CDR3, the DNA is TGCAGCGTTGGACTAGCGGGGGGGCCCACCGGGGAGCTGTTTTTT. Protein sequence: CSVGLAGGPTGELFF.

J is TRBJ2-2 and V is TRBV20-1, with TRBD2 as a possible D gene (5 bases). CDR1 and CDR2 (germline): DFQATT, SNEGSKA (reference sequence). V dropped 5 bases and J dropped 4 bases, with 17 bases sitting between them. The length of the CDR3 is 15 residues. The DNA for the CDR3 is TGCAGTGCTCGCAGAACGGGGATCCCCACCGGGGAGCTGTTTTTT. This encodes CSARRTGIPTGELFF.

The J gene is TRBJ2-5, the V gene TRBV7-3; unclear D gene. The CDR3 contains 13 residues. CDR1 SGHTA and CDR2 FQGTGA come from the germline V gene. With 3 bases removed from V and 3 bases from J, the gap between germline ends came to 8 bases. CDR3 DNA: TGTGCCAGCAGCTTGGGCTATAAAGAGACCCAGTACTTC. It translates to CASSLGYKETQYF. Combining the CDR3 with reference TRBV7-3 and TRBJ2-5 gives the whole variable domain GAGVSQTPSNKVTEKGKYVELRCDPISGHTALYWYRQSLGQGPEFLIYFQGTGAADDSGLPNDRFFAVRPEGSVSTLKIQRTERGDSAVYLCASSLGYKETQYFGPGTRLLVL.

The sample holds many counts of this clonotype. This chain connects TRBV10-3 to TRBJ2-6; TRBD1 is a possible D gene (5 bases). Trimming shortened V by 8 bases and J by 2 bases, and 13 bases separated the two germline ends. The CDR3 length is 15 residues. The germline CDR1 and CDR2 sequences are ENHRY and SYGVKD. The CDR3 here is CAIGASSTGANVLTF. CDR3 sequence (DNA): TGTGCCATCGGGGCGTCGTCCACTGGGGCCAACGTCCTGACTTTC.

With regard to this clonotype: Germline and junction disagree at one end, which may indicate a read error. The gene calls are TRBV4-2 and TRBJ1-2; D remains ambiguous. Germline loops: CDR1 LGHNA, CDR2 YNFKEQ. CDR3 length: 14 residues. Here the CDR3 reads CAISPGPGLVGYTF. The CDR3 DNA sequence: TGTGCCATCAGCCCCGGGCCCGGGCTGGTTGGCTACACCTTC.

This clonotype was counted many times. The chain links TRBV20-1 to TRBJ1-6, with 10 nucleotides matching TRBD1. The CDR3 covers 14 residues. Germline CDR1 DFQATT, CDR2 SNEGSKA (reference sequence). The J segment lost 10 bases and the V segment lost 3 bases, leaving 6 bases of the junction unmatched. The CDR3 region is CSASGTGVRSPLHF. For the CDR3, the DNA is TGCAGTGCTAGCGGGACAGGGGTAAGATCACCCCTCCACTTT.

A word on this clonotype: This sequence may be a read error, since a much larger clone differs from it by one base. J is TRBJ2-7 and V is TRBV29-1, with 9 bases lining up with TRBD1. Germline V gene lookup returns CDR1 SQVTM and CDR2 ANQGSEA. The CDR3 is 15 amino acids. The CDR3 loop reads CGVEILGQGIDEQYF. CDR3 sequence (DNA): TGCGGCGTTGAGATCTTGGGACAGGGAATCGACGAGCAGTACTTC.

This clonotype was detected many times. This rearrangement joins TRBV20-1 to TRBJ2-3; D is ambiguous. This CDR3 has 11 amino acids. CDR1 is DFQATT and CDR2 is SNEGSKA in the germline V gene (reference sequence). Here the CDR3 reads CSSEVADTQYF. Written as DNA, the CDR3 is TGCAGCTCCGAGGTTGCAGATACGCAGTATTTT.

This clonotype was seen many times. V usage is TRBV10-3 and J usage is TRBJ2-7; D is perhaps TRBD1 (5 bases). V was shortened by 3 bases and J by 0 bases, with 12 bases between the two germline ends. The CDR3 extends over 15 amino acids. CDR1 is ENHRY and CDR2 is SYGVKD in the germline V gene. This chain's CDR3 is CAISDHGASSYEQYV. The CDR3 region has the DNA TGTGCCATCAGTGATCATGGGGCTAGCTCCTACGAGCAGTACGTC.